The 32 T cell receptor beta chains given below trace back to one sample, sequenced in a study of blood T cell repertoires in COVID-19. Here immunoSEQ multiplex PCR was the method, and the copy in TCRdb shows in-frame clones only, minus some. The sample has 110,000 or so clones, 85% seen once; the top ten hold 5% to 6.5%. The sequenced sample was peripheral blood. All receptors come from a woman between 55 and 75 years old with COVID-19, enrolled during active disease.

This sequence joins TRBV5-1 and TRBJ2-1; tentative D call: TRBD2 (7 bases). The CDR3 extends over 15 amino acids. Between the trimmed V and J ends, which lost 2 bases and 0 bases, there was a span of 9 bases. Germline V gene lookup returns CDR1 SGHRS and CDR2 YFSETQ. The CDR3 coding sequence is TGCGCCAGCAGCTTAGGGGGGGACTCCTACAATGAGCAGTTCTTC. It yields the protein CASSLGGDSYNEQFF.

This rearrangement joins TRBV10-2 to TRBJ2-2; 8 bases match TRBD2. V lost 2 bases to trimming and J lost 6 bases; unmatched junction nucleotides: 5. Germline V gene sequence: CDR1 WSHSY, CDR2 SAAADI. The CDR3 spans 15 residues. The CDR3 DNA follows: TGCGCCAGCAGTGAGACCCGGGGGGGCCCCGGGGAGCTGTTTTTT. Its translation: CASSETRGGPGELFF.

This chain links TRBV13 with TRBJ1-1; D is possibly TRBD1 (6 bases). There are 14 residues in the CDR3. Germline V gene data show CDR1 as PRHDT and CDR2 as FYEKMQ (reference sequence). V shed 3 bases and J shed 0 bases, with 8 bases lying between them. The CDR3 protein is CASSFTGLNTEAFF. Written as DNA, the CDR3 is TGTGCCAGCAGCTTCACAGGGTTGAACACTGAAGCTTTCTTT.

This clone was counted only a few times. The chain has TRBV5-4 and TRBJ2-7, with TRBD1 matching over 9 bases. Germline-derived CDR1 and CDR2 are SGHNT and YYREEE (reference sequence). There are 16 residues in the CDR3. V was clipped by 4 bases and J by 2 bases; unmatched bases: 10. In nucleotides, the CDR3 is TGTGCCAGCAGCGGACCGACAGGGGGTGAGACCTACGAGCAGTACTTC. Residues: CASSGPTGGETYEQYF.

The rearrangement joins TRBV4-1 to TRBJ2-6; D is uncertain. Trimming took 1 base from V and 3 from J, leaving 25 bases between them. CDR3 length equals 21 residues. Per the germline V gene, CDR1 is MGHRA and CDR2 is YSYEKL. CDR3 DNA: TGCGCCAGCAGCCAAGGAGTCCTTCTCAGGAACCCTACTGGTGGGGCCAACGTCCTGACTTTC. Residues: CASSQGVLLRNPTGGANVLTF.

The chain combines TRBV2 with TRBJ2-2, with TRBD2 matching 7 bases. V was pared by 7 bases and J by 7 bases, with 6 bases of the junction left unmatched. The CDR3 spans 13 residues. Germline-derived CDR1 and CDR2 are SNHLY and FYNNEI. The CDR3 here is CASNYGEGGELFF. In DNA, the CDR3 is TGTGCCAGCAACTACGGGGAGGGCGGGGAGCTGTTTTTT.

The chain employs TRBV19 and TRBJ2-1; the D gene is possibly TRBD2 (5 bases). Trimming shortened V by 3 bases and J by 10 bases, and 19 bases separated the two germline ends. The CDR3 is 15 amino acids. Per the germline V gene, CDR1 is LNHDA and CDR2 is SQIVND (reference sequence). This CDR3 reads CASSMRRSGNREQFF. CDR3 sequence (DNA): TGTGCCAGTAGTATGAGGAGGTCCGGTAATAGAGAGCAGTTCTTC.

The chain employs TRBV15 and TRBJ2-5; 12 positions agree with TRBD1. J gave up 10 bases and V 0 bases, and 3 bases lay outside the gene matches. Germline-derived CDR1 and CDR2 are LNHNV and YYDKDF (reference sequence). The CDR3 spans 14 residues. In DNA form, the CDR3 reads TGTGCCACCAGCAGAGATGGGACAGGGGGCGACCAGTACTTC. As protein: CATSRDGTGGDQYF.

The chain uses TRBV6-1 and TRBJ1-2; D perhaps matches TRBD1 (6 bases). Trimming removed 2 bases from V and 3 bases from J, with 22 bases in between. CDR1 MNHNS and CDR2 SASEGT come from the germline V gene. CDR3 size: 18 residues. The CDR3 spells CASSEYGTTTILDYGYTF. The CDR3 DNA sequence: TGTGCCAGCAGTGAATATGGGACAACCACTATCTTGGACTATGGCTACACCTTC.

The count of this clone is one. The chain links TRBV4-2 to TRBJ1-6; D unclear. Between the trimmed V and J ends, which lost 3 bases and 0 bases, there was a span of 9 bases. This CDR3 has 16 amino acids. Germline V lookup: CDR1 LGHNA, CDR2 YNFKEQ. CDR3 sequence (DNA): TGTGCCAGCAGCCAGACGGCTAGCTCCTATAATTCACCCCTCCACTTT. Translation: CASSQTASSYNSPLHF.

There are a few counts of this clone. V is TRBV6-6 and J is TRBJ2-5, with D tentatively TRBD1 (6 bases). Germline CDR1 is MNHNY and CDR2 is SVGAGI (reference sequence). CDR3 length equals 16 residues. Trimming left V 8 bases short and J 2 bases short, with 21 bases between. The CDR3 reads CASGYDRYSGQETQYF. CDR3 coding DNA: TGTGCCAGCGGATATGACAGGTACTCGGGGCAAGAGACCCAGTACTTC.

The chain carries TRBV27 and TRBJ1-2; TRBD1 is a possible D gene (5 bases). Trimming pared 6 bases from V and 6 bases from J, leaving 20 bases between. This CDR3 comprises 15 residues. The germline V gene encodes CDR1 MNHEY and CDR2 SMNVEV (reference sequence). The CDR3, as DNA: TGTGCCAGCAGGCGTAGCAGGGATTCTCGCGATGGCTACACCTTC. Amino acids: CASRRSRDSRDGYTF.

CDR3 sequence reads: CASSLSPGELGEQYF. DNA for the CDR3: TGTGCCAGCAGCTTATCACCGGGGGAGCTCGGAGAGCAGTACTTC. This chain joins TRBV7-3 and TRBJ2-7; possibly TRBD2 for D (6 bases). The V end lost 2 bases, the J end lost 7 bases, and 18 bases lay between the germline ends. This CDR3 is built from 15 residues. Germline CDR1 SGHTA, CDR2 FQGTGA. The variable domain in full, completed from reference TRBV7-3 and TRBJ2-7, reads GAGVSQTPSNKVTEKGKYVELRCDPISGHTALYWYRQSLGQGPEFLIYFQGTGAADDSGLPNDRFFAVRPEGSVSTLKIQRTERGDSAVYLCASSLSPGELGEQYFGPGTRLTVT.

The chain has TRBV6-1 and TRBJ1-1, with D maybe TRBD1 (5 bases). With 1 base removed from V and 4 bases from J, the gap between germline ends came to 13 bases. CDR1 and CDR2 (germline): MNHNS, SASEGT. The CDR3 totals 15 residues. CDR3 sequence (DNA): TGTGCCAGCAGTGAAGTGGGGGGAGAAGGCACTGAAGCTTTCTTT. Its translation: CASSEVGGEGTEAFF.

The chain joins TRBV29-1 to TRBJ1-1; the D is unclear. Germline CDR1 is SQVTM and CDR2 is ANQGSEA. The CDR3 runs to 11 residues. Trimming took 7 bases from V and 7 from J, leaving 13 bases between them. CDR3 sequence: CSAGDPIEAFF. The CDR3 DNA reads TGCAGCGCCGGAGACCCGATTGAAGCTTTCTTT.

The J gene is TRBJ2-7, the V gene TRBV18; 12 positions match TRBD2. With V trimmed by 0 bases and J by 3 bases, 3 bases remained unmatched. The CDR3 is made up of 16 amino acids. Germline CDR1 reads KGHSH; CDR2 reads LQKENI. This chain's CDR3 is CASSPPGLAGHYEQYF. For the CDR3, the DNA is TGTGCCAGCTCACCACCCGGACTAGCGGGGCACTACGAGCAGTACTTC.

The chain is built from TRBV4-1 and TRBJ1-2; D gene ambiguous. The CDR3 totals 15 residues. In germline, CDR1 is MGHRA, CDR2 YSYEKL. V shed 0 bases and J shed 4 bases, with 12 bases lying between them. In DNA form, the CDR3 reads TGCGCCAGCAGCCAAGAACCCACGTCCGGCTATGGCTACACCTTC. Translated: CASSQEPTSGYGYTF.

The genes are TRBV19 and TRBJ2-6, with no clear D. The length of the CDR3 is 16 residues. V lost 7 bases and J lost 0, with 13 bases in between. Per germline, CDR1 LNHDA and CDR2 SQIVND (reference sequence). Here the CDR3 DNA reads TGTGCCAGTACCCACCCGGGTTACTCTGGGGCCAACGTCCTGACTTTC. It is translated as CASTHPGYSGANVLTF.

This clone has more than one count but fewer than ten. The chain uses TRBV21-1 and TRBJ2-7; the table's TRBD2 call for D was not verified on the DNA. TRBV21-1 is marked as a pseudogene. The CDR3 contains 16 residues. CDR3 in amino acids: CASSKGSGRVKHEQYF. CDR3 bases: TGTGCCAGCAGCAAGGGGTCCGGGAGGGTGAAACACGAGCAGTACTTC.

The chain has TRBV7-3 and TRBJ1-1, with a possible D match to TRBD1 (5 bases). The V end was cut by 5 bases, the J end by 3 bases, with 16 bases between. Germline V gene data show CDR1 as SGHTA and CDR2 as FQGTGA. The CDR3 sequence is 15 residues long. The CDR3 nucleotides read TGTGCCAGCAGCCCACAGGCGGCAGGGCACACTGAAGCTTTCTTT. Translation: CASSPQAAGHTEAFF.

This chain joins TRBV5-1 and TRBJ1-2; 10 positions match TRBD1. Trimming removed 6 bases from V and 6 bases from J; junction bases left unmatched: 8. The CDR3 extends over 14 amino acids. Germline CDR1 is SGHRS and CDR2 is YFSETQ. CDR3 sequence reads: CASTQDRGRNGYTF. In DNA form, the CDR3 reads TGCGCCAGCACACAAGACAGGGGGCGGAATGGCTACACCTTC.

CDR3 coding DNA: TGTGCCAGCAGTGATGAGGTATCCTACGAGCAGTACTTC. Protein sequence: CASSDEVSYEQYF. The chain joins TRBV2 to TRBJ2-7; D ambiguous. Per the germline V gene, CDR1 is SNHLY and CDR2 is FYNNEI. V was cut by 3 bases and J by 1 base, with 7 bases left in between. The CDR3 length is 13 residues.

The CDR3, as DNA: TGTGCCAGCAGTGAACTAACAGGAGCCCAGTACTTC. Translation gives CASSELTGAQYF. The V call is TRBV9, the J call TRBJ2-5; D is possibly TRBD1 (5 bases). The CDR3 spans 12 residues. Germline CDR1 and CDR2: SGDLS and YYNGEE. V shed 5 bases and J shed 9 bases, with 14 bases lying between them.

A remark on this clone: The identical CDR3 is also encoded by other nucleotide sequences in the sample. This chain links TRBV9 with TRBJ1-1; maybe TRBD1 (5 bases). The CDR3 has 12 residues. The V and J ends lost 4 bases and 4 bases respectively, with 8 bases between them. CDR1 is SGDLS, CDR2 YYNGEE, per germline. The CDR3 DNA follows: TGTGCCAGCAGCCCCCAGGGCACTGAAGCTTTCTTT. Its protein product is CASSPQGTEAFF.

The gene calls are TRBV2 and TRBJ2-7; D unresolved. Germline assignment: CDR1 SNHLY and CDR2 FYNNEI. Trimming cost V 6 bases and J 4 bases, with 13 bases left between them. The CDR3 runs 13 residues. CDR3 amino acids: CASSRGGGYEQYF. CDR3 nucleotides: TGTGCCAGCAGCCGTGGTGGCGGATACGAGCAGTACTTC.

CDR3 region: CSVAPWDINLAAGYTF. The DNA of the CDR3 is TGCAGCGTGGCCCCTTGGGACATAAACCTCGCGGCTGGCTACACCTTC. This chain joins TRBV29-1 and TRBJ1-2; TRBD1 might be the D (6 bases). The CDR3 has 16 amino acids. With 6 bases removed from V and 7 bases from J, the gap between germline ends came to 27 bases. The germline gives CDR1 SQVTM, CDR2 ANQGSEA.

The chain couples TRBV7-9 to TRBJ2-2; D is unresolved. The CDR3 has 12 amino acids. Germline CDR1 SEHNR, CDR2 FQNEAQ (reference sequence). Trimming took off 7 bases at V and 6 bases at J, with 9 bases between the two ends. The CDR3 DNA is TGTGCCAGCACCCGGTCGGCCGGGGAGCTGTTTTTT. Encoded protein: CASTRSAGELFF.

The rearrangement joins TRBV7-8 to TRBJ1-3, with D possibly being TRBD1 (6 bases). Germline-derived CDR1 and CDR2 are SGHVS and FQNEAQ. The V gene lost 3 bases and the J gene lost 0 bases, with 15 bases spanning the gap. This CDR3 region has 17 residues. This chain's CDR3 is CASSFLTGGLSGNTIYF. CDR3 coding DNA: TGTGCCAGCAGCTTCTTGACAGGAGGTCTCTCTGGAAACACCATATATTTT.

V is TRBV7-3 and J is TRBJ1-2; no clear D gene. V was trimmed by 5 bases and J by 8 bases, leaving 18 bases between them. Germline CDR1 is SGHTA and CDR2 is FQGTGA. This CDR3 contains 14 residues. Here the CDR3 reads CASSPDILSRGYTF. CDR3 nucleotides: TGTGCCAGCAGCCCAGACATCCTCTCTCGGGGCTACACCTTC.

This sequence joins TRBV19 and TRBJ1-6, with D uncertain. CDR3 length: 15 amino acids. Trimming left V 5 bases short and J 0 bases short, with 8 bases between. Germline V gives CDR1 LNHDA, CDR2 SQIVND (reference sequence). The DNA for the CDR3 is TGTGCCAGTAGTTCCGAGAGCTCCTATAATTCACCCCTCCACTTT. It encodes CASSSESSYNSPLHF.

This chain uses TRBV6-5 with TRBJ1-2, with D possibly being TRBD1 (6 bases). The CDR3 is 15 residues long. Germline-derived CDR1 and CDR2 are MNHEY and SVGAGI. V shed 2 bases and J shed 8 bases, with 18 bases lying between them. CDR3 in DNA: TGTGCCAGCAGTTACCTTCAAGGGGGTCGAATGGGCTACACCTTC. It specifies CASSYLQGGRMGYTF.

The genes are TRBV27 and TRBJ2-7; 9 bases agree with TRBD1. V trimming: 5 bases; J trimming: 2 bases; junction bases outside the gene matches: 10. The V gene's germline CDR1 is MNHEY and CDR2 SMNVEV (reference sequence). The CDR3 covers 16 residues. The CDR3 is CASSLPRQGGTYEQYF. The CDR3 nucleotides are TGTGCCAGCAGTCTACCCCGACAGGGGGGGACCTACGAGCAGTACTTC.